This section outlines one T cell receptor beta chain sequence together with its context. Its antigen is currently unknown. This sample was included in a study of cytomegalovirus exposure and HLA in healthy donors. Whole-study results and caveats: A later analysis linked a missense DCLRE1C variant to TCR beta V- and J-gene trimming. An analysis done earlier found most TCR beta V segments productive about 90% or about 30% of the time.

The PCR was carried out with 60 Vbeta primers and 13 Jbeta primers. The method was immunoSEQ multiplex PCR; TCRdb's version includes in-frame clones alone and lacks a portion of them. The repertoire holds 150,000 to 200,000 clones, with roughly 74% as singletons. Looked up from germline, CDR1 is MNHEY and CDR2 is SMNVEV (reference sequence). V lost 3 bases, J lost 1 base, and 9 bases lay in between. This CDR3 has 14 residues. This clonotype was sampled from a woman under 40 in good health and CMV-seropositive. The V gene is TRBV27, the J gene TRBJ1-1, with a tentative D call TRBD1 (5 bases). Material for sequencing was PBMCs. The DNA for the CDR3 is TGTGCCAGCAGTTTGGCGGGGCCGAACACTGAAGCTTTCTTT. Amino acid sequence: CASSLAGPNTEAFF.